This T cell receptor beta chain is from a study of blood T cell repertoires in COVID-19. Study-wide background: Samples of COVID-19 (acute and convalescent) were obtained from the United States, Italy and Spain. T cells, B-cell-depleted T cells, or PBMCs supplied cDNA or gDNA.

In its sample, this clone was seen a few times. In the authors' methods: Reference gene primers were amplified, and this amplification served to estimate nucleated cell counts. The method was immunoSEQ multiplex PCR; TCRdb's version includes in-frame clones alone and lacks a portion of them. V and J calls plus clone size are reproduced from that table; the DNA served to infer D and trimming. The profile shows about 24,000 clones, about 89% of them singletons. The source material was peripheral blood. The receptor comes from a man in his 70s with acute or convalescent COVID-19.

This CDR3 reads CASTRQGEGTDTQYF. CDR3 bases: TGTGCCAGCACCAGACAGGGGGAGGGAACAGATACGCAGTATTTT. The gene calls are TRBV7-9 and TRBJ2-3; 9 bases align to TRBD1. CDR3 size: 15 residues. Germline V CDR1 and CDR2: SEHNR, FQNEAQ (reference sequence). V lost 7 bases, J lost 3 bases, and 8 bases stayed unmatched.